This T cell receptor beta chain was identified in a study of T cells in tuberculosis. Study-wide context: The T cells targeted glucose monomycolate, a mycobacterial lipid, via CD1B.

Between the trimmed V and J ends, which lost 5 bases and 2 bases, there was a span of 20 bases. The CDR3 is made up of 17 amino acids. Germline V CDR1 and CDR2: SGHVS, FNYEAQ. Thawed, overnight-rested PBMC were stained with GMM-loaded CD1B tetramer, viability dye and anti-CD3, then sorted. CD1B tetramers were loaded with Rhodococcus equi-derived C32 glucose monomycolate. The protocol was immunoSEQ multiplex PCR, while the TCRdb copy is restricted to in-frame clones and leaves out a portion. The sample includes approximately 100,000 clones, roughly 88% of them seen just once. V is TRBV7-6 and J is TRBJ2-3; a weak D match, TRBD1 (6 bases). The sample taken for sequencing was CD1b-GMM tetramer-negative cells sorted from PBMCs. The receptor was isolated from an adult woman with latent tuberculosis. This chain's CDR3 is CASSPRHRAGLTDTQYF. The CDR3 DNA reads as TGTGCCAGCAGCCCGCGACACAGGGCTGGGCTCACAGATACGCAGTATTTT.